The 15 T cell receptor beta chains listed next were all sequenced from one sample in a study of blood T cell repertoires in COVID-19. TCRdb's table, derived via immunoSEQ multiplex PCR, lists solely in-frame clones and lacks some. The sample shows 300,000 to 400,000 clones, around nine tenths of them seen only once. The source material was PBMCs or T cells enriched from blood (not recorded which). All receptors derive from a man in his sixties who had recovered from COVID-19.

The chain is built from TRBV28 and TRBJ2-5; D perhaps matches TRBD2 (6 bases). The germline V and J ends were trimmed by 10 bases and 5 bases, with 17 bases remaining between them. The CDR3 covers 13 residues. CDR1 MDHEN and CDR2 SYDVKM come from the germline V gene. The CDR3 here is CATDRGSQETQYF. CDR3 nucleotides: TGTGCCACCGACCGGGGGAGTCAGGAGACCCAGTACTTC.

This sequence joins TRBV6-5 and TRBJ2-1; D is possibly TRBD1 (5 bases). V lost 5 bases and J lost 4, with 9 bases in between. Germline CDR1 is MNHEY and CDR2 is SVGAGI. The CDR3 is 13 amino acids. The CDR3 DNA is TGTGCCAGCAGTCCACAGGTTTACAATGAGCAGTTCTTC. It translates to CASSPQVYNEQFF.

The gene calls are TRBV14 and TRBJ2-1; D possibly corresponds to TRBD1 (6 bases). CDR3 size: 21 residues. Germline V gene data show CDR1 as SGHDN and CDR2 as FVKESK. V lost 6 bases and J lost 0, with 30 bases in between. CDR3 nucleotide sequence: TGTGCCAGCAGTCCTCTCCGACAGGCTAAGAACTCCGAACCCTCCTACAATGAGCAGTTCTTC. Its translation is CASSPLRQAKNSEPSYNEQFF.

The chain joins TRBV19 to TRBJ1-1; D not resolved. Germline V lookup: CDR1 LNHDA, CDR2 SQIVND (reference sequence). The CDR3 spans 13 residues. V was clipped by 8 bases and J by 3 bases, with 13 bases between them. This CDR3 reads CASQVWGDTEAFF. The CDR3 nucleotides are TGTGCCAGTCAAGTTTGGGGAGACACTGAAGCTTTCTTT.

The chain recombines TRBV13 with TRBJ2-7, with TRBD2 identical over 10 bases. J lost 4 bases, V lost 5 bases, and 17 bases had no gene match. Looked up from germline, CDR1 is PRHDT and CDR2 is FYEKMQ (reference sequence). The CDR3 consists of 18 residues. CDR3 sequence reads: CASSLLGLATRPLYEQYF. The CDR3, as DNA: TGTGCCAGCAGCCTCCTGGGACTAGCGACTAGGCCGCTGTACGAGCAGTACTTC.

The V call is TRBV27, the J call TRBJ1-1; weak D call: TRBD1 (5 bases). Deletions cut 0 bases from V and 5 bases from J, with 13 bases between. Germline CDR1 and CDR2: MNHEY and SMNVEV (reference sequence). The CDR3 contains 15 residues. DNA of the CDR3: TGTGCCAGCAGTTTATCCCAGGGAGGGAGAACTGAAGCTTTCTTT. Translated: CASSLSQGGRTEAFF.

This clone was observed a handful of times. This rearrangement joins TRBV10-3 to TRBJ1-5; TRBD1 agrees at 7 bases. The V and J ends lost 10 bases and 3 bases, in that order; junction bases with no gene match: 6. CDR3 length: 13 residues. The germline gives CDR1 ENHRY, CDR2 SYGVKD. CDR3 residues: CATRDSLNQPQHF. CDR3 coding DNA: TGTGCCACTCGGGACAGCCTCAATCAGCCCCAGCATTTT.

The chain has TRBV28 and TRBJ2-1; D not certain. The V end was cut by 7 bases, the J end by 9 bases, with 16 bases between. Germline V gene data show CDR1 as MDHEN and CDR2 as SYDVKM. The CDR3 is made up of 13 amino acids. Here the CDR3 reads CASTPMVVSEQFF. The CDR3 region has the DNA TGTGCCAGCACCCCCATGGTGGTGAGTGAGCAGTTCTTC.

The V and J genes are TRBV18 and TRBJ1-2; 11 positions match TRBD1. This CDR3 has 17 amino acids. CDR1 and CDR2 from the germline V gene are KGHSH and LQKENI. After removal of 1 base from V and 6 bases from J, the junction contained 10 bases not matched to a gene. The CDR3 nucleotides read TGTGCCAGCTCACCACTACCAGGGACAGGGGGTATGGATGGCTACACCTTC. This codes for CASSPLPGTGGMDGYTF.

The V call is TRBV7-9, the J call TRBJ2-7; D remains ambiguous. CDR3 length: 14 amino acids. The germline CDR1 and CDR2 sequences are SEHNR and FQNEAQ (reference sequence). Trimming left V 4 bases short and J 2 bases short, with 12 bases between. The CDR3 DNA sequence: TGTGCCAGCAGCTCCCGTATTATCCCCTACGAGCAGTACTTC. Its translation is CASSSRIIPYEQYF.

The chain links TRBV28 to TRBJ1-3; maybe TRBD1 (6 bases). Germline CDR1 and CDR2: MDHEN and SYDVKM. The CDR3 length is 15 residues. V was shortened by 5 bases and J by 0 bases, with 11 bases between the two germline ends. CDR3 nucleotides: TGTGCCAGCAGTGCGGACAGAAGCTCTGGAAACACCATATATTTT. Residues: CASSADRSSGNTIYF.

V usage is TRBV3-1 (or the pseudogene TRBV3-2) and J usage is TRBJ2-1; D gene unclear. Trimming stripped 1 base from V and 0 bases from J, with 10 bases between. Germline CDR1 and CDR2: LGHDT and YNNKEL (reference sequence). The CDR3 consists of 16 residues. The CDR3, as DNA: TGTGCCAGCAGCCAAGGGCCGCGGAGCTCCTACAATGAGCAGTTCTTC. This gives the protein CASSQGPRSSYNEQFF.

The chain couples TRBV7-2 to TRBJ2-1; D remains ambiguous. The CDR3 sequence is 15 residues long. The germline CDR1 and CDR2 sequences are SGHTA and FQGNSA. V dropped 0 bases and J dropped 0 bases, with 6 bases sitting between them. This CDR3 reads CASSLAFSSYNEQFF. For the CDR3, the DNA is TGTGCCAGCAGCTTAGCCTTCAGCTCCTACAATGAGCAGTTCTTC.

This clone was seen a single time. This rearrangement joins TRBV27 to TRBJ2-1, with 8 bases identical to TRBD2. Losses at the gene ends were 2 bases for V and 9 bases for J; bases not matched to a gene: 6. The CDR3 contains 14 residues. Germline-derived CDR1 and CDR2 are MNHEY and SMNVEV (reference sequence). CDR3 DNA sequence: TGTGCCAGCAGTTTAAGCGGGAGCCGGCGTGAGCAGTTCTTC. The encoded protein is CASSLSGSRREQFF.

V and J are TRBV6-6 and TRBJ1-1, with TRBD1 matching 11 bases. V lost 7 bases to trimming and J lost 6 bases; unmatched junction nucleotides: 13. The CDR3 is made up of 16 amino acids. Germline-derived CDR1 and CDR2 are MNHNY and SVGAGI (reference sequence). CDR3 bases: TGTGCCAGCACACCCACGGACCGGGGACAGGGGGCTGAAGCTTTCTTT. Translating gives CASTPTDRGQGAEAFF.